This T cell receptor (beta chain) was profiled in a study of Ad26.COV2.S vaccination and SARS-CoV-2 variants. Study-level information: Into the muscle, Ad26.COV2.S was dosed once or twice, 56 days apart. General study results and limits: It is possible that the TCR breadth and depth analyses underestimated the total T cell responses.

Germline CDR1 and CDR2: SNHLY and FYNNEI. V was clipped by 4 bases and J by 7 bases, with 10 bases between them. This CDR3 is 13 amino acids long. Points on this clone: The antigen remains unidentified.

The treatment is: over 15 received Ad26.COV2.S at low or high dose, single or two shots; roughly five received placebo; per-sample allocation not given. Sampling occurred on day 63 after the first vaccine or placebo injection. Sequencing was performed with immunoSEQ multiplex PCR; in TCRdb, only in-frame clones are kept and a portion is missing. The data show about 350,000 clones, with 70% to 90% seen just once and 2.5% to 3.5% held by the top ten. The V and J genes are TRBV2 and TRBJ1-4; D is uncertain. This TCR was recovered from a person between 18 and 65 years old who received the Ad26.COV2.S COVID-19 vaccine or a placebo. The starting material was peripheral blood, obtained in a trial of Ad26.COV2.S vaccine versus placebo. The chain's CDR3 is CASSAVRGEKLFF. For the CDR3, the DNA is TGTGCCAGCAGTGCTGTGCGAGGTGAAAAACTGTTTTTT.